This TCR beta chain is drawn from a study of CD8 T cells in ankylosing spondylitis. Study results and limitations: Disease-linked clones had a CD8+ phenotype and relatively low frequency in peripheral blood. Earlier authors reported some of these motif variants in reactive arthritis synovial fluid and blood. Significantly higher representation of disease-linked clones was reported for matched ankylosing spondylitis synovial fluid. Characteristic of ankylosing spondylitis blood, it appeared, was a TCR beta motif comprising several highly homologous variants.

Comments on this clonotype: Its antigen remains unknown.

TCR beta libraries were made by quantitative 5'-RACE with molecular barcodes. Each CDR3 protein is one row after TCRdb ran MiXCR on the 5' RACE reads. In the table there are over 600,000 distinct CDR3 sequences, under 20% of which are singletons. The CDR3 totals 15 residues. Looked up from germline, CDR1 is MNHEY and CDR2 is SMNVEV (reference sequence). Trimming removed 2 bases from V and 4 bases from J; junction bases left unmatched: 5. The receptor was isolated from a male donor with ankylosing spondylitis. V is TRBV27 and J is TRBJ2-3, with 8 bases fitting TRBD2. The source material was blood, either unsorted or a sorted T cell fraction (not recorded which). This CDR3 reads CASSLISGGADTQYF. CDR3 nucleotides: TGTGCCAGCAGTTTAATATCGGGAGGGGCAGATACGCAGTATTTT.